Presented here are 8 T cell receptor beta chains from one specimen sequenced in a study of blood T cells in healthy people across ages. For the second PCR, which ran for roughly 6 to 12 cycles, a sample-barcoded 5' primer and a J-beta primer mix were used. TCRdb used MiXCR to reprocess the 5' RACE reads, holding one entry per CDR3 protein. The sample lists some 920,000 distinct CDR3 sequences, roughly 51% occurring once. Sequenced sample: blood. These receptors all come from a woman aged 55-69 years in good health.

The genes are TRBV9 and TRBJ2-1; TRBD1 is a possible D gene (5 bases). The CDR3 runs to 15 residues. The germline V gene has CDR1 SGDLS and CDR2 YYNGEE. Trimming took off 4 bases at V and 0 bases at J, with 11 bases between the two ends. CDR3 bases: TGTGCCAGCAGCCCGACAGAGAGCTCCTACAATGAGCAGTTCTTC. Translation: CASSPTESSYNEQFF. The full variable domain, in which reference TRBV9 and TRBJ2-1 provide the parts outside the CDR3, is DSGVTQTPKHLITATGQRVTLRCSPRSGDLSVYWYQQSLDQGLQFLIQYYNGEERAKGNILERFSAQQFPDLHSELNLSSLELGDSALYFCASSPTESSYNEQFFGPGTRLTVL.

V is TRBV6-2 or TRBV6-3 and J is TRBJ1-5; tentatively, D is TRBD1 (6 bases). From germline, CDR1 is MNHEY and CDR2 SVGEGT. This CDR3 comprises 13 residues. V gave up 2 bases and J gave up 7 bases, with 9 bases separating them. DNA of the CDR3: TGTGCCAGCAGTTACGGGGGGCAACAGCCCCAGCATTTT. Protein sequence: CASSYGGQQPQHF.

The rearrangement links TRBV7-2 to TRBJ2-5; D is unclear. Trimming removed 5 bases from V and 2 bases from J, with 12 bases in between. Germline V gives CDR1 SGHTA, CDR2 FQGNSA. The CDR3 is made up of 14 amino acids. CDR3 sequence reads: CASSPSIRQETQYF. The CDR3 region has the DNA TGTGCCAGCAGCCCCTCCATACGGCAAGAGACCCAGTACTTC.

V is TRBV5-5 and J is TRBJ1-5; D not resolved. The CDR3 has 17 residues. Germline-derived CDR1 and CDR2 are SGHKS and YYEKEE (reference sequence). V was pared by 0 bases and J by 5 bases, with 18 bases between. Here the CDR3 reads CASSLAAAAGPDQPQHF. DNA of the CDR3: TGTGCCAGCAGCTTGGCCGCAGCGGCAGGCCCTGATCAGCCCCAGCATTTT.

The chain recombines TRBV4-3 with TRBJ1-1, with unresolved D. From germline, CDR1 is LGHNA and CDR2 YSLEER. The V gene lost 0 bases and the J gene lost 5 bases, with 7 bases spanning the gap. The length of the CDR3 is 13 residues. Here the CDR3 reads CASSQDLWTEAFF. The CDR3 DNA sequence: TGCGCCAGCAGCCAAGATTTATGGACTGAAGCTTTCTTT.

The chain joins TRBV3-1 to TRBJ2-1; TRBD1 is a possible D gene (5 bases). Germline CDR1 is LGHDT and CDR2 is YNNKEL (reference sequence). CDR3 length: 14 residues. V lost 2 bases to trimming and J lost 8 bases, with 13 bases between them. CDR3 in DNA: TGTGCCAGCAGCCAAACCGCAGGGTTCTATGAGCAGTTCTTC. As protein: CASSQTAGFYEQFF.

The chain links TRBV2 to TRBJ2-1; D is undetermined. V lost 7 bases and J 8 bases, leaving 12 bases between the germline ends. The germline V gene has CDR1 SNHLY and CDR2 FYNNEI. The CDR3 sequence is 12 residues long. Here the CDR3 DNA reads TGTGCCAGCATGAAGCCCAAGGATGAGCAGTTCTTC. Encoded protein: CASMKPKDEQFF.

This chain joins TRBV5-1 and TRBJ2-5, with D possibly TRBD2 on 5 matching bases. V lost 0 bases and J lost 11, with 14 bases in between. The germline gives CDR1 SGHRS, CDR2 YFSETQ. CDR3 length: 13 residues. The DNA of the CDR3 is TGCGCCAGCAGCTTGGGGACTGGGAGTGAGCAGTACTTC. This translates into CASSLGTGSEQYF.